This T cell receptor (beta chain) originates from a study of CD8 T cells in Susac syndrome. Whole-study context: At the time of blood draw, patients with Susac syndrome were therapy-naive, receiving corticosteroids, or receiving intravenous immunoglobulin alone.

With random hexamers, reverse transcription was performed on about 0.5 to 1 ug of RNA. Multiplex immunoSEQ PCR targeted 54 Vbeta and 13 Jbeta TCR beta segments. MiXCR was run by TCRdb on the immunoSEQ multiplex PCR reads, yielding one entry per CDR3 protein. Of roughly 140,000 distinct CDR3 sequences listed, about 94% were seen once; the top ten hold approximately 0.08%. TEMRA cells were enriched by FACS, and CD4+ and CD8+ T cells were negatively isolated. V was pared by 5 bases and J by 11 bases, with 13 bases between. Germline loops: CDR1 MDHEN, CDR2 SYDVKM. The CDR3 contains 12 residues. The chain employs TRBV28 and TRBJ2-4; D is ambiguous. This receptor was identified in a human donor with Susac syndrome. Sequencing was carried out using CD4+ T cells from PBMCs. This CDR3 is CASSPSDLFQYF. The CDR3 DNA reads as TGTGCCAGCAGTCCATCGGACCTATTTCAGTACTTC. The variable domain in full, with the rest retrieved from reference TRBV28 and TRBJ2-4, is DVKVTQSSRYLVKRTGEKVFLECVQDMDHENMFWYRQDPGLGLRLIYFSYDVKMKEKGDIPEGYSVSREKKERFSLILESASTNQTSMYLCASSPSDLFQYFGAGTRLSVL.